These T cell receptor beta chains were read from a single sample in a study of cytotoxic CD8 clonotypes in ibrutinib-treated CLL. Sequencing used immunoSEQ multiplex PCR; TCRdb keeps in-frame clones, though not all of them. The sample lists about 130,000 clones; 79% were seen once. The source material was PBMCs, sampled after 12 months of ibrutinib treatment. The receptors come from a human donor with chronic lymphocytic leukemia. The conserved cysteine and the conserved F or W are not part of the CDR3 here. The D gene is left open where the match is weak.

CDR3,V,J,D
ASSLDHWGGEGTGELF,TRBV11-2,TRBJ2-2,-
ASRYQGQQPQH,TRBV28,TRBJ1-5,-
ASGLRLGTDHPYGYT,TRBV2,TRBJ1-2,-
ASSLLASGSLETQY,TRBV5-6,TRBJ2-5,TRBD2
ASTKAGTFEVLSGANVLT,TRBV28,TRBJ2-6,-
ASSIPSRQPQH,TRBV19,TRBJ1-5,-
ASSLVGTGTYEQY,TRBV7-2,TRBJ2-7,TRBD1
ASSLVLSGELF,TRBV5-1,TRBJ2-2,-
ASSHPGQGAETQY,TRBV4-1,TRBJ2-5,TRBD1
AWSPTNYGYT,TRBV30,TRBJ1-2,-
ASSHRDNYGYT,TRBV6-5,TRBJ1-2,-
SVELVYNEQF,TRBV29-1,TRBJ2-1,-
ASSQERFQISTDTQY,TRBV4-2,TRBJ2-3,-
ASSSGQWGGEAF,TRBV28,TRBJ1-1,TRBD1
ASSQILGYNEQF,TRBV14,TRBJ2-1,-
ASSANWGFGNEQF,TRBV7-2,TRBJ2-1,-
ATSRGVGYYEQY,TRBV15,TRBJ2-7,-
ATSRDVGTGNTIY,TRBV15,TRBJ1-3,-
ASSLSGLAGGVEQF,TRBV27,TRBJ2-1,TRBD2
ASSKFGRAHEQY,TRBV28,TRBJ2-7,TRBD2